The 12 T cell receptor beta chains below come from one sample, sequenced in a study of T cells after yellow fever vaccination. One entry per CDR3 protein, called by TCRdb with MiXCR from the 5' RACE reads. The data contain 150,000 to 200,000 distinct CDR3 sequences, roughly 6.2% of them singletons. The sample was CD4+ T cells sorted from PBMCs, taken on the day of the first yellow fever vaccination. The origin of the receptors is a man aged 18 to 29 who received the YFV17D yellow fever vaccine.

The CDR3 region is CASSLALQGNTGELFF. Here the CDR3 DNA reads TGCGCCAGCAGCTTGGCCTTACAGGGGAACACCGGGGAGCTGTTTTTT. This chain connects TRBV5-1 to TRBJ2-2; D possibly corresponds to TRBD1 (6 bases). The CDR3 sequence is 16 residues long. CDR1 is SGHRS, CDR2 YFSETQ, per germline. The germline V and J ends were trimmed by 0 bases and 1 base, with 10 bases remaining between them.

The J gene is TRBJ2-7, the V gene TRBV5-4, with a weak D call TRBD1 (5 bases). V lost 4 bases and J 5 bases, leaving 19 bases between the germline ends. The CDR3 loop spans 15 amino acids. CDR1 and CDR2 (germline): SGHNT, YYREEE (reference sequence). The CDR3 nucleotides read TGTGCCAGCAGCCGATCGTTGACAGAGCTTGACGAGCAGTACTTC. This encodes CASSRSLTELDEQYF.

This clonotype was seen more than once but under ten times. The genes are TRBV5-4 and TRBJ2-2; TRBD1 matches at 9 bases. The CDR3 extends over 15 amino acids. Looked up from germline, CDR1 is SGHNT and CDR2 is YYREEE (reference sequence). V lost 4 bases, J lost 1 base, and 2 bases stayed unmatched. CDR3 protein: CASSGDRVNTGELFF. The CDR3 DNA follows: TGTGCCAGCAGCGGGGACAGGGTGAACACCGGGGAGCTGTTTTTT.

The chain joins TRBV7-2 to TRBJ1-3, with D tentatively TRBD1 (5 bases). V was pared by 5 bases and J by 8 bases, with 19 bases between. The CDR3 length is 15 residues. Germline V gives CDR1 SGHTA, CDR2 FQGNSA. CDR3 bases: TGTGCCAGCAGCCAAAGGGGACGTCGGGAGGACACCATATATTTT. Amino acid sequence: CASSQRGRREDTIYF.

Regarding this clonotype: This could be a read error, since a much larger clone is one nucleotide away. J is TRBJ1-1 and V is TRBV5-5, with 7 bases aligning to TRBD1. From germline, CDR1 is SGHKS and CDR2 YYEKEE (reference sequence). V dropped 3 bases and J dropped 1; count of bases not matched to a gene: 3. The CDR3 extends over 14 amino acids. The CDR3 loop reads CASSWGQQNTEAFF. The CDR3 DNA follows: TGTGCCAGCAGCTGGGGACAGCAGAACACTGAAGCTTTCTTT.

There are many counts of this clonotype. The rearrangement uses TRBV18 and TRBJ2-3; 10 bases are a match to TRBD2. Losses at the gene ends were 0 bases for V and 1 base for J; bases not matched to a gene: 1. The CDR3 has 16 residues. Germline lookup yields CDR1 KGHSH and CDR2 LQKENI. In DNA, the CDR3 is TGTGCCAGCTCACCACCGCTAGCGGGGGGCACAGATACGCAGTATTTT. This translates into CASSPPLAGGTDTQYF.

This clonotype was recorded a few times. The chain recombines TRBV5-1 with TRBJ2-3; D uncertain. CDR1 is SGHRS and CDR2 is YFSETQ in the germline V gene. Trimming stripped 5 bases from V and 7 bases from J, with 17 bases between. The CDR3 covers 14 residues. CDR3 sequence reads: CASRVQTSENTQYF. The CDR3 region has the DNA TGCGCCAGCAGGGTCCAGACAAGTGAAAATACGCAGTATTTT.

This clonotype came up many times. V and J are TRBV20-1 and TRBJ1-1, with 9 positions matching TRBD1. Per germline, CDR1 DFQATT and CDR2 SNEGSKA (reference sequence). V lost 6 bases, J lost 6 bases, and 14 bases stayed unmatched. This CDR3 region has 15 residues. DNA for the CDR3: TGCAGTGCAAGATCGCCGGGACAGGGTTTCCCTGAAGCTTTCTTT. Residues: CSARSPGQGFPEAFF.

In this sample, this clonotype turned up many times. The chain uses TRBV10-3 and TRBJ1-2; D might be TRBD1 (5 bases). V lost 6 bases, J lost 1 base, and 12 bases lay in between. Germline assignment: CDR1 ENHRY and CDR2 SYGVKD. The CDR3 is 14 amino acids. The CDR3: CAISPGGSNYGYTF. CDR3 DNA: TGTGCCATCAGCCCCGGGGGAAGTAACTATGGCTACACCTTC.

This clonotype was seen many times. The chain carries TRBV12-3 or TRBV12-4 and TRBJ2-1; 8 bases match TRBD1. CDR3 length: 14 amino acids. V dropped 4 bases and J dropped 4; count of bases not matched to a gene: 3. The CDR3 DNA reads TGTGCCAGCAGTTCCGACAGGGGATACAATGAGCAGTTCTTC. Its translation is CASSSDRGYNEQFF.

At least ten counts were recorded for this clonotype. The rearrangement joins TRBV28 to TRBJ1-5; no reliable D call. Germline V gene sequence: CDR1 MDHEN, CDR2 SYDVKM. Trimming shortened V by 1 base and J by 6 bases, and 4 bases separated the two germline ends. This CDR3 is 12 amino acids long. The CDR3 DNA is TGTGCCAGCAGTTTATATAGTCAGCCCCAGCATTTT. This codes for CASSLYSQPQHF.

This clonotype was seen repeatedly, ten times or more. The gene calls are TRBV12-3 or TRBV12-4 and TRBJ1-5; D is possibly TRBD1 (6 bases). CDR3 size: 14 residues. Deletions cut 6 bases from V and 7 bases from J, with 16 bases between. CDR3 residues: CASRPRGAGQPQHF. CDR3 bases: TGTGCCAGCAGACCCCGGGGGGCTGGGCAGCCCCAGCATTTT.